This is a list of T cell receptor beta chains from one sample in a study of vaccination and CD4 T cells after COVID-19. Their antigens are not known. MiXCR was run by TCRdb on the PCR reads, yielding one entry per CDR3 protein. Here the sample spans about 20,000 distinct CDR3 sequences, 60% being singletons. The source was CD4+ T cells from blood, cultured in vitro, collected after SARS-CoV-2 vaccination. The receptors were sampled from a human donor who had recovered from COVID-19. The CDR3 runs from the conserved cysteine through the conserved F or W.

CDR3 protein	V gene	J gene
CASSPRRGRTEAFF	TRBV12-3/TRBV12-4	TRBJ1-1
CASSLSASGRAWNEQFF	TRBV5-4	TRBJ2-1
CASSYLFRGDQPQHF	TRBV6-2/TRBV6-3	TRBJ1-5
CASSELRGDSNQPQHF	TRBV2	TRBJ1-5
CSSPKDYGYTF	TRBV20-1	TRBJ1-2
CASGGGLYGYTF	TRBV28	TRBJ1-2
CSALAPYEQYF	TRBV20-1	TRBJ2-7
CAWVAGLNTEAFF	TRBV30	TRBJ1-1
CASSQEGQGANEQYF	TRBV4-3	TRBJ2-7
CASSGTVNQPQHF	TRBV6-1	TRBJ1-5
CASSPAGLGETQYF	TRBV18	TRBJ2-5
CAWSGVGAPATEAFF	TRBV30	TRBJ1-1
CASSAHRDSPLHF	TRBV19	TRBJ1-6
CASSPGPFYEQYF	TRBV6-2/TRBV6-3	TRBJ2-7
CASRLPGQGDTEAFF	TRBV6-1	TRBJ1-1
CASSLITQRSREGSTEAFF	TRBV11-3	TRBJ1-1